This T cell receptor (beta chain) emerged from a study of T cells in Graves' hyperthyroidism and ophthalmopathy. RNA transcripts served as the template for amplifying TCR beta CDR3 regions. In the first-round RT-PCR of the TCR CDR3, the HTBI primer set was used. TCRdb re-called the multiplex PCR reads through MiXCR, storing one row per CDR3 protein. The sample consists of about 250,000 distinct CDR3 sequences, roughly a quarter of them appearing once. Study observations and caveats: A median around 6.8 months before onset, the model predicted ophthalmopathy.

Germline CDR1 and CDR2: SGHAT and FQNNGV. The CDR3 totals 16 residues. V dropped 5 bases and J dropped 3 bases, with 20 bases sitting between them. A note on this clonotype: Its specificity is unknown.

The V gene is TRBV11-2, the J gene TRBJ2-7; D gene unclear. The receptor was derived from a woman in her thirties or forties with Graves' ophthalmopathy. The sequencing sample was made of blood. The CDR3 region is CASSIDLKAASYEQYF. The CDR3 nucleotides are TGTGCCAGCAGCATTGACCTCAAGGCAGCGAGCTACGAGCAGTACTTC.